Listed below are T cell receptor beta chains from one sample, sequenced in a study of T cell responses to AZD1222 COVID-19 vaccine. The assay was immunoSEQ multiplex PCR, and TCRdb's table has in-frame clones only and misses some. The top ten clones hold approximately 21% of a sample with 75,000 to 90,000 clones, about 78% of them seen once. The source material was peripheral blood, sampled on day 0 of AZD1222 vaccination. These receptors all stem from an adult in good health. The CDR3 runs from the conserved cysteine through the conserved F or W. A D gene is named only where the DNA matches it firmly. Rows give clone size only sometimes, using once, few, many, or a class for an expanded clone.

D,J,size,V,DNA,CDR3
TRBD1,TRBJ1-2,-,TRBV11-2,TGTGCCAGCAGCTTAGGGGCAGGGGGCATGGGCTACACCTTC,CASSLGAGGMGYTF
TRBD1,TRBJ2-7,once,TRBV30,TGTGCCTGGAGTAACGGACAGGGCTACGAGCAGTACTTC,CAWSNGQGYEQYF
-,TRBJ2-1,-,TRBV9,TGTGCCAGCAGCGTAGGAGGTAGCGGAAACAATGAGCAGTTCTTC,CASSVGGSGNNEQFF
-,TRBJ2-7,few,TRBV7-6,TGTGCCAGCAGCTTAGCCCAAGGGGGGTGGTCTGGCGAGCAGTACTTC,CASSLAQGGWSGEQYF
-,TRBJ1-6,-,TRBV7-2,TGTGCCAGCAGCTTAGTTGCCGGATTAAATTCACCCCTCCACTTT,CASSLVAGLNSPLHF
-,TRBJ2-5,many,TRBV7-8,TGTGCCAGCAGCTTTGGAAGCCCCCAGTACTTC,CASSFGSPQYF
TRBD2,TRBJ2-3,-,TRBV5-1,TGCGCCAGCAGCTTGGGGGAGGGAGGTACAGATACGCAGTATTTT,CASSLGEGGTDTQYF
-,TRBJ2-4,-,TRBV6-1,TGTGCCAGCAGAGAAGGGGGAGGGGGAAGAAACATTCAGTACTTC,CASREGGGGRNIQYF
-,TRBJ1-2,-,TRBV15,TGTGCCACCAGCAGGCGTGACATCGCTTTCTATGGCTACACCTTC,CATSRRDIAFYGYTF
-,TRBJ2-7,-,TRBV5-5,TGTGCCAGCAGCTTGGAGGTCAGGGGCCACGAGCAGTACTTC,CASSLEVRGHEQYF
-,TRBJ1-4,-,TRBV27,TGTGCCAGTAGGGGTTTCGGTGAAAAACTGTTTTTT,CASRGFGEKLFF